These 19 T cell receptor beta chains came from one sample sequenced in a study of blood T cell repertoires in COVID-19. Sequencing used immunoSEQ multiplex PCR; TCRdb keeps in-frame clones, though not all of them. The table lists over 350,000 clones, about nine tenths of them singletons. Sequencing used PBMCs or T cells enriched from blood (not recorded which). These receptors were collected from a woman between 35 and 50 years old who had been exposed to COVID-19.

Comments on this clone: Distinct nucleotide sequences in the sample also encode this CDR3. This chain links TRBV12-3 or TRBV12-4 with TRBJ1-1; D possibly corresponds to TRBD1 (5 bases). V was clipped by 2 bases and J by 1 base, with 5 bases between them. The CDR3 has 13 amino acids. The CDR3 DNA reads TGTGCCAGCAGTTTACAGGGGAACACTGAAGCTTTCTTT. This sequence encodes CASSLQGNTEAFF.

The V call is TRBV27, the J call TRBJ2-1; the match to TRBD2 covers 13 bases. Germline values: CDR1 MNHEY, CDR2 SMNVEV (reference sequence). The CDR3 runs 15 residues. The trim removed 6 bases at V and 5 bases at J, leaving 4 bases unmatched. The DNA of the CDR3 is TGTGCCAGCAGGCGAGGACTAGCGGGGGACAATGAGCAGTTCTTC. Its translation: CASRRGLAGDNEQFF.

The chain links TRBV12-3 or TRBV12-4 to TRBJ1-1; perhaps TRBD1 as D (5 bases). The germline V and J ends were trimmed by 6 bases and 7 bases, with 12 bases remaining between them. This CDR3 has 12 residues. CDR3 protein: CASRPGGGEAFF. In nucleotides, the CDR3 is TGTGCCAGCAGGCCCGGGGGGGGTGAAGCTTTCTTT.

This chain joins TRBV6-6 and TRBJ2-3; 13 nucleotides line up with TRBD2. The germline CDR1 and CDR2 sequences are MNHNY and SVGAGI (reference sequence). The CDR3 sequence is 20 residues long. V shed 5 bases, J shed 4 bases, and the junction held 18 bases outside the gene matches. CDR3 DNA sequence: TGTGCCAGCAGTCGTTCCAGTTGGACTAGCGGGGGAACACGGGCAGATACGCAGTATTTT. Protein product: CASSRSSWTSGGTRADTQYF.

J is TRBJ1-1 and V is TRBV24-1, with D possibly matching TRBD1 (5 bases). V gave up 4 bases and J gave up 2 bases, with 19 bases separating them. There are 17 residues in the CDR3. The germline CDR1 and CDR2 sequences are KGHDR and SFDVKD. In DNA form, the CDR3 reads TGTGCCACCAGTGAAGGCTCAGGGTTCGGGGGAAACACTGAAGCTTTCTTT. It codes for CATSEGSGFGGNTEAFF.

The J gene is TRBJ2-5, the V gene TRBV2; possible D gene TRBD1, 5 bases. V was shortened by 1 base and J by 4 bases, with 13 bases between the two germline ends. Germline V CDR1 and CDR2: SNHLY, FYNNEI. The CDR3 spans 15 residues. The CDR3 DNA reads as TGTGCCAGCAGTGAAGGGGGCGTGTGGGGAGAGACCCAGTACTTC. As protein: CASSEGGVWGETQYF.

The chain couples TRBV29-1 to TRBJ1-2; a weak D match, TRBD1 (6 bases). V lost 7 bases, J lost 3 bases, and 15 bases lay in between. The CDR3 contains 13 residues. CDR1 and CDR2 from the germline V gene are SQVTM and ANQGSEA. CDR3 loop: CSALTGIDYGYTF. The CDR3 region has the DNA TGCAGCGCACTAACAGGGATCGACTATGGCTACACCTTC.

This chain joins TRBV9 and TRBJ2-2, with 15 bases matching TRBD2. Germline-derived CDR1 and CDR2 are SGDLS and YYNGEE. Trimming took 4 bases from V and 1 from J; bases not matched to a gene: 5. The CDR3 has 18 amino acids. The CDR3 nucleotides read TGTGCCAGCAGCCCCCGGACTAGCGGGGGGGGGAACACCGGGGAGCTGTTTTTT. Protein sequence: CASSPRTSGGGNTGELFF.

The CDR3 here is CAWRGQGVSPLHF. Written as DNA, the CDR3 is TGTGCCTGGAGAGGACAGGGGGTTTCACCCCTCCACTTT. The chain combines TRBV30 with TRBJ1-6; 10 bases match TRBD1. The germline V gene has CDR1 GTSNPN and CDR2 SVGIG (reference sequence). With V trimmed by 3 bases and J by 9 bases, 2 bases remained unmatched. The CDR3 consists of 13 residues. Supplemented by reference TRBV30 and TRBJ1-6, the full variable domain reads SQTIHQWPATLVQPVGSPLSLECTVEGTSNPNLYWYRQAAGRGLQLLFYSVGIGQISSEVPQNLSASRPQDRQFILSSKKLLLSDSGFYLCAWRGQGVSPLHFGNGTRLTVT.

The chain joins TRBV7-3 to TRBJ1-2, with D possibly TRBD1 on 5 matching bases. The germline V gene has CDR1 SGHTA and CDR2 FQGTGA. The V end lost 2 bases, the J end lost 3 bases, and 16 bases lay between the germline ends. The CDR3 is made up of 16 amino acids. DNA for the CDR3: TGTGCCAGCAGCTTAGCACCGGGGGTTTCGGACTATGGCTACACCTTC. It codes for CASSLAPGVSDYGYTF.

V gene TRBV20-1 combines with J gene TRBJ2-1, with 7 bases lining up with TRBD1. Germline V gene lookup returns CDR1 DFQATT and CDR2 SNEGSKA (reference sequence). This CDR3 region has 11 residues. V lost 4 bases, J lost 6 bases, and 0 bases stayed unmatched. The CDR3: CSATGGNEQFF. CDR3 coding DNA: TGCAGTGCTACAGGGGGCAATGAGCAGTTCTTC.

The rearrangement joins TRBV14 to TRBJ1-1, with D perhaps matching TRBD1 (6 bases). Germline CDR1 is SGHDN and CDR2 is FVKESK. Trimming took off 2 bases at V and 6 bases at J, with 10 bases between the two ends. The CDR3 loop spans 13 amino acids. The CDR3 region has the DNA TGTGCCAGCAGCCAAAGGGAGGGGGCTGAAGCTTTCTTT. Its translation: CASSQREGAEAFF. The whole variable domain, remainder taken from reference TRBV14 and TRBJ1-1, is EAGVTQFPSHSVIEKGQTVTLRCDPISGHDNLYWYRRVMGKEIKFLLHFVKESKQDESGMPNNRFLAERTGGTYSTLKVQPAELEDSGVYFCASSQREGAEAFFGQGTRLTVV.

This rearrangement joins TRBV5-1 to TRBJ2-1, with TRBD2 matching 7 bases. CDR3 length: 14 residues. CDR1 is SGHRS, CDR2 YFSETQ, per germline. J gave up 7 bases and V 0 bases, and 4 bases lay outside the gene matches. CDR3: CASSLELAINEQFF. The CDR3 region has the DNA TGCGCCAGCAGCTTGGAACTAGCGATTAATGAGCAGTTCTTC.

The CDR3 sequence: CASSPPLVGHGYTF. DNA for the CDR3: TGTGCCAGCAGTCCCCCTCTCGTGGGGCATGGCTACACCTTC. J is TRBJ1-2 and V is TRBV2; a weak D match, TRBD1 (5 bases). This CDR3 comprises 14 residues. The V gene's germline CDR1 is SNHLY and CDR2 FYNNEI. The germline V and J ends were trimmed by 5 bases and 6 bases, with 16 bases remaining between them. Looking up the rest from reference TRBV2 and TRBJ1-2 gives the full variable domain: EPEVTQTPSHQVTQMGQEVILRCVPISNHLYFYWYRQILGQKVEFLVSFYNNEISEKSEIFDDQFSVERPDGSNFTLKIRSTKLEDSAMYFCASSPPLVGHGYTFGSGTRLTVV.

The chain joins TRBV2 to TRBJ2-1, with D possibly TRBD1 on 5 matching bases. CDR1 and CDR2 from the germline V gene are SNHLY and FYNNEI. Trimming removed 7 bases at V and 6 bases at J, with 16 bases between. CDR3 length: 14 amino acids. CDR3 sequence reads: CASTRQQVSNEQFF. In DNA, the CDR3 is TGTGCCAGCACGAGACAACAGGTTAGCAATGAGCAGTTCTTC.

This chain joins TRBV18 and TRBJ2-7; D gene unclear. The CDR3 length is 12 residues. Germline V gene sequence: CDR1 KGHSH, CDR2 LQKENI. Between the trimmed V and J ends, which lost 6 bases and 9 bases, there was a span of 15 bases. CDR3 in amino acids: CASSPTRVGQYF. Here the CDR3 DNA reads TGTGCCAGCTCCCCGACACGCGTGGGGCAGTACTTC.

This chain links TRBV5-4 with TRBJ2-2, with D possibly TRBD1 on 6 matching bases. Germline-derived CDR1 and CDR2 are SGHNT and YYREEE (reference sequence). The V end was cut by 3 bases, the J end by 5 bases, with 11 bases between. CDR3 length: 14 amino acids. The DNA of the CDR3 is TGTGCCAGCAGCTCGATCGACAGGACCGGGGAGCTGTTTTTT. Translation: CASSSIDRTGELFF.

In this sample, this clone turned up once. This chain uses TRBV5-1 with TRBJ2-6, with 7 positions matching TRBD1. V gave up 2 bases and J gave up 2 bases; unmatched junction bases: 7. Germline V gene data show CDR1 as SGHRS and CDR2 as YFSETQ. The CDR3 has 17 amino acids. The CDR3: CASSLTGVDTGANVLTF. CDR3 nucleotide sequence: TGCGCCAGCAGCTTAACAGGGGTAGACACTGGGGCCAACGTCCTGACTTTC.

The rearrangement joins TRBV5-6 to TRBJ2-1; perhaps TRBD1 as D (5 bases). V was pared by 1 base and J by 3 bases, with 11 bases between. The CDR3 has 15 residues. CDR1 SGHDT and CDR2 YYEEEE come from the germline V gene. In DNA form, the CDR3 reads TGTGCCAGCAGCTTGTCAGGGCTCAACTACAATGAGCAGTTCTTC. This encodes CASSLSGLNYNEQFF.